These 27 T cell receptor beta chains share one sample of origin, sequenced in a study of blood T cells in healthy people across ages. It was with a sample-barcoded 5' primer and a J-beta primer mix that a second PCR of about 7 to 12 cycles was run. TCRdb passed the 5' RACE reads through MiXCR, listing each CDR3 protein once. This sample yields 1.5 million to 2 million distinct CDR3 sequences, of which 28% are seen a single time; roughly 8% belongs to the top ten. Sequencing input: blood. These TCRs come from a woman aged 25-40 years in good health.

This chain connects TRBV10-3 to TRBJ2-5; TRBD2 agrees at 9 bases. The V gene's germline CDR1 is ENHRY and CDR2 SYGVKD. The V gene end was trimmed by 10 bases and the J gene end by 3 bases; junction bases not matched to a gene: 6. The CDR3 spans 13 residues. CDR3 coding DNA: TGTGCCACCTGGGCTAGCGGGGAAGAGACCCAGTACTTC. It encodes CATWASGEETQYF.

This clonotype was detected ten times or more. V and J are TRBV6-5 and TRBJ2-7; 7 nucleotides line up with TRBD1. Germline trimming cut 7 bases from V and 4 bases from J; bases unmatched to any gene: 10. CDR3 length equals 14 residues. CDR1 and CDR2 (germline): MNHEY, SVGAGI. CDR3 sequence: CASISGTAPYEQYF. For the CDR3, the DNA is TGTGCCAGCATCTCCGGGACAGCGCCGTACGAGCAGTACTTC.

This chain connects TRBV30 to TRBJ1-6; no firm D call. V lost 2 bases, J lost 3 bases, and 11 bases lay in between. Germline CDR1 and CDR2: GTSNPN and SVGIG (reference sequence). This CDR3 region has 15 residues. The CDR3 DNA reads TGTGCCTGGAGTCCATACTCCGGCTATAATTCACCCCTCCACTTT. It specifies CAWSPYSGYNSPLHF.

This clonotype turned up a few times. The V gene is TRBV27, the J gene TRBJ2-6; 9 bases align to TRBD1. Germline V gene data show CDR1 as MNHEY and CDR2 as SMNVEV (reference sequence). This CDR3 has 17 amino acids. The V segment lost 7 bases and the J segment 0 bases; nucleotides outside the gene matches: 7. CDR3 loop: CASTAGQGFSGANVLTF. CDR3 in DNA: TGTGCCAGCACCGCGGGACAGGGCTTCTCTGGGGCCAACGTCCTGACTTTC.

This clonotype occurred many times. The chain uses TRBV3-1 and TRBJ2-4; unclear D gene. V lost 4 bases, J lost 5 bases, and 3 bases lay in between. Germline assignment: CDR1 LGHDT and CDR2 YNNKEL (reference sequence). The CDR3 runs to 11 residues. In nucleotides, the CDR3 is TGTGCCAGCAGCCGACAAAACATTCAGTACTTC. The encoded protein is CASSRQNIQYF. The whole variable domain, remainder taken from reference TRBV3-1 and TRBJ2-4, is DTAVSQTPKYLVTQMGNDKSIKCEQNLGHDTMYWYKQDSKKFLKIMFSYNNKELIINETVPNRFSPKSPDKAHLNLHINSLELGDSAVYFCASSRQNIQYFGAGTRLSVL.

This clonotype was found a few times. One end of the junction varies from germline; a read error may be responsible. V usage is TRBV5-6 and J usage is TRBJ2-6, with D possibly matching TRBD1 (6 bases). The germline V gene has CDR1 SGHDT and CDR2 YYEEEE. The CDR3 is 15 amino acids. The CDR3 sequence: CASSQYRAGANFLTF. DNA for the CDR3: TGTGCCAGCAGCCAGTACAGGGCCGGGGCCAACTTCCTGACTTTC.

This clonotype came up a few times. The rearrangement joins TRBV7-3 to TRBJ2-2; 9 nucleotides match TRBD2. The V segment lost 5 bases and the J segment 5 bases; nucleotides outside the gene matches: 12. Germline V gene data show CDR1 as SGHTA and CDR2 as FQGTGA. The CDR3 consists of 17 residues. The CDR3 DNA sequence: TGTGCCAGCAGCCCCGGAGCGGGGGGTCTCTTGACCGGGGAGCTGTTTTTT. As protein: CASSPGAGGLLTGELFF. Full variable domain (missing parts from reference TRBV7-3 and TRBJ2-2): GAGVSQTPSNKVTEKGKYVELRCDPISGHTALYWYRQSLGQGPEFLIYFQGTGAADDSGLPNDRFFAVRPEGSVSTLKIQRTERGDSAVYLCASSPGAGGLLTGELFFGEGSRLTVL.

This clonotype has only a few counts. V gene TRBV12-3 or TRBV12-4 combines with J gene TRBJ2-7, with D possibly TRBD1 on 5 matching bases. The CDR3 is 14 amino acids. The V end lost 6 bases, the J end lost 2 bases, and 14 bases lay between the germline ends. The CDR3, as DNA: TGTGCCAGCAGCCTATGGACATATGCCTACGAGCAGTACTTC. Protein product: CASSLWTYAYEQYF.

This clonotype was seen repeatedly, ten times or more. The J gene is TRBJ2-6, the V gene TRBV6-5, with 8 bases fitting TRBD1. CDR1 MNHEY and CDR2 SVGAGI come from the germline V gene. V shed 2 bases, J shed 1 base, and the junction held 10 bases outside the gene matches. This CDR3 has 19 residues. This CDR3 reads CASSYVARQGLSGANVLTF. The CDR3 region has the DNA TGTGCCAGCAGTTACGTAGCCCGACAGGGGCTGTCTGGGGCCAACGTCCTGACTTTC.

At least ten counts were recorded for this clonotype. J is TRBJ1-2 and V is TRBV7-6; D gene ambiguous. This CDR3 has 16 residues. Per the germline V gene, CDR1 is SGHVS and CDR2 is FNYEAQ. The V and J ends lost 0 bases and 0 bases respectively, with 11 bases between them. In DNA form, the CDR3 reads TGTGCCAGCAGCTTAGCAGACGGGCTTGCTAACTATGGCTACACCTTC. Its protein is CASSLADGLANYGYTF.

This clonotype was recorded a few times. The chain couples TRBV20-1 to TRBJ2-1; TRBD2 matches at 8 bases. The CDR3 loop spans 16 amino acids. Trimming cost V 5 bases and J 7 bases; bases outside gene matches: 16. CDR1 and CDR2 (germline): DFQATT, SNEGSKA (reference sequence). The CDR3 DNA is TGCAGTGCTGCCTCTAGCGGGCTTTTGTATGATAATGAGCAGTTCTTC. It codes for CSAASSGLLYDNEQFF.

The table lists this clonotype with a few counts. The chain couples TRBV6-1 to TRBJ1-6, with D maybe TRBD1 (5 bases). Trimming shortened V by 3 bases and J by 7 bases, and 10 bases separated the two germline ends. The CDR3 runs to 14 residues. Looked up from germline, CDR1 is MNHNS and CDR2 is SASEGT. The CDR3 region is CASSDDSLNSPLHF. As DNA, the CDR3 is TGTGCCAGCAGTGACGACAGCCTCAATTCACCCCTCCACTTT.

The chain carries TRBV3-1 and TRBJ2-1; D remains unclear. The CDR3 length is 14 residues. Per germline, CDR1 LGHDT and CDR2 YNNKEL (reference sequence). V gave up 2 bases and J gave up 7 bases, with 12 bases separating them. CDR3 coding DNA: TGTGCCAGCAGCCAAATGACCTCTTCAAATGAGCAGTTCTTC. It encodes CASSQMTSSNEQFF.

This clonotype was seen once. The CDR3 loop is CAISGQVGTGGHQYF. CDR3 DNA sequence: TGTGCCATCAGTGGCCAAGTGGGGACAGGGGGACATCAGTACTTC. The chain links TRBV10-3 to TRBJ2-4, with 11 bases matching TRBD1. The CDR3 extends over 15 amino acids. CDR1 is ENHRY, CDR2 SYGVKD, per germline. The trim removed 4 bases at V and 12 bases at J, leaving 11 bases unmatched.

The V call is TRBV30, the J call TRBJ2-3; no firm D call. Per the germline V gene, CDR1 is GTSNPN and CDR2 is SVGIG (reference sequence). The CDR3 length is 15 residues. V lost 0 bases and J 0 bases, leaving 10 bases between the germline ends. CDR3 in amino acids: CAWSVSAASTDTQYF. The CDR3 coding sequence is TGTGCCTGGAGTGTATCCGCTGCCAGCACAGATACGCAGTATTTT.

With respect to this clonotype: A read error may be the cause here, since a much bigger clone is one base away. This chain uses TRBV29-1 with TRBJ1-2; TRBD1 is a possible D gene (6 bases). CDR3 size: 10 residues. Trimming removed 6 bases at V and 10 bases at J, with 12 bases between. In germline, CDR1 is SQVTM, CDR2 ANQGSEA. This chain's CDR3 is CSVGANDYTF. Here the CDR3 DNA reads TGCAGCGTGGGGGCGAATGACTACACCTTC.

Details on this clonotype: Possible read error: a much larger clone is one base away. V gene TRBV10-3 combines with J gene TRBJ2-5, with D uncertain. The end of the DNA is better explained by TRBJ2-7, so the J call may be wrong. The CDR3 is made up of 15 amino acids. Germline CDR1 is ENHRY and CDR2 is SYGVKD. CDR3 DNA: TGTGCCATCAGTAAGTATTCGCAGATAGGTGACGAGCAGTACTTC. This gives the protein CAISKYSQIGDEQYF.

CDR3 in amino acids: CASSLGLGQGSETQYF. CDR3 nucleotide sequence: TGTGCCAGCAGTTTAGGCCTTGGGCAGGGGTCGGAGACCCAGTACTTC. The chain combines TRBV12-3 or TRBV12-4 with TRBJ2-5, with a possible D match to TRBD1 (6 bases). This CDR3 is 16 amino acids long. The V end was cut by 1 base, the J end by 5 bases, with 17 bases between.

This chain joins TRBV5-1 and TRBJ2-5; 7 nucleotides agree with TRBD1. V lost 1 base, J lost 5 bases, and 5 bases stayed unmatched. Germline V CDR1 and CDR2: SGHRS, YFSETQ. CDR3 length: 14 amino acids. The DNA of the CDR3 is TGCGCCAGCAGCTTGTACGAGGGGGCCGAGACCCAGTACTTC. Protein product: CASSLYEGAETQYF.

This clonotype was observed a handful of times. This chain joins TRBV7-2 and TRBJ1-6, with a weak D call TRBD1 (6 bases). The CDR3 runs to 15 residues. Germline assignment: CDR1 SGHTA and CDR2 FQGNSA. The V end lost 3 bases, the J end lost 7 bases, and 13 bases lay between the germline ends. The CDR3 DNA is TGTGCCAGCAGCTTCCCGGGACACCAAAATTCACCCCTCCACTTT. It specifies CASSFPGHQNSPLHF.

Only a few counts were recorded for this clonotype. The chain carries TRBV9 and TRBJ1-2; unclear D gene. CDR1 and CDR2 (germline): SGDLS, YYNGEE. The CDR3 has 16 amino acids. Trimming removed 6 bases from V and 4 bases from J, with 22 bases in between. The CDR3 region has the DNA TGTGCCAGCACCCGGGCGCCCGGCGAGGGAGGCTATGGCTACACCTTC. Its translation: CASTRAPGEGGYGYTF.

This chain uses TRBV9 with TRBJ2-3; D tentatively fits TRBD1 or TRBD2 (5 bases each). Germline lookup yields CDR1 SGDLS and CDR2 YYNGEE. The CDR3 has 13 amino acids. Trimming removed 0 bases at V and 10 bases at J, with 12 bases between. This chain's CDR3 is CASSVVEEGSQYF. The CDR3 region has the DNA TGTGCCAGCAGCGTAGTTGAAGAGGGGTCGCAGTATTTT.

This clonotype was observed a few times. J is TRBJ2-1 and V is TRBV11-2, with D maybe TRBD2 (5 bases). The ends were cut back, 5 bases at V and 13 bases at J, with 18 bases in the middle. Germline loops: CDR1 SGHAT, CDR2 FQNNGV. This CDR3 is built from 13 residues. The CDR3 region is CASSPGSWHVQFF. CDR3 DNA: TGTGCCAGCAGCCCGGGGAGTTGGCATGTTCAGTTCTTC. The variable domain in full, with the rest retrieved from reference TRBV11-2 and TRBJ2-1, is EAGVAQSPRYKIIEKRQSVAFWCNPISGHATLYWYQQILGQGPKLLIQFQNNGVVDDSQLPKDRFSAERLKGVDSTLKIQPAKLEDSAVYLCASSPGSWHVQFFGPGTRLTVL.

This clonotype was seen many times. V gene TRBV5-5 combines with J gene TRBJ1-2; D is unresolved. V was shortened by 4 bases and J by 7 bases, with 17 bases between the two germline ends. CDR1 is SGHKS and CDR2 is YYEKEE in the germline V gene (reference sequence). The CDR3 covers 14 residues. CDR3 DNA: TGTGCCAGCAGCACTCCCGCGCGGGGAAGTGGCTACACCTTC. It translates to CASSTPARGSGYTF.

Comment on this clonotype: A read error is possible here, since a much larger clone lies one base away. The rearrangement joins TRBV4-1 to TRBJ2-1; no clear D. This CDR3 has 15 amino acids. Germline V gene data show CDR1 as MGHRA and CDR2 as YSYEKL. The CDR3 spells CASSQEGQVYIEQFF. CDR3 in DNA: TGCGCCAGCAGCCAAGAGGGCCAGGTATACATTGAGCAGTTCTTC.

This chain connects TRBV7-2 to TRBJ2-3; D not resolved. CDR3 length: 14 residues. Germline V lookup: CDR1 SGHTA, CDR2 FQGNSA. V lost 2 bases and J 5 bases, leaving 11 bases between the germline ends. The CDR3 reads CASSLLVVRDTQYF. As DNA, the CDR3 is TGTGCCAGCAGCTTACTAGTTGTTAGAGATACGCAGTATTTT.

This clonotype has a handful of counts. The chain combines TRBV29-1 with TRBJ1-2; D may be TRBD1 (6 bases). This CDR3 region has 11 residues. The V and J ends lost 1 base and 8 bases respectively, with 8 bases between them. Germline CDR1 SQVTM, CDR2 ANQGSEA. The CDR3 DNA reads TGCAGCGTTGAAGGGGGGGCCGGCTACACCTTC. This encodes CSVEGGAGYTF.